This TCR beta chain was captured in a study of CD8+CD57+ T cells in acquired aplastic anemia. Study details: Sorted CD4+ plus CD8+ cells gave DNA averaging roughly 3 ug.

Template material for TCR beta VDJ and CDR3 profiling consisted of genomic DNA. TCRdb analysed the reads with MiXCR anew, one entry per CDR3 protein. This table has approximately 150,000 distinct CDR3 sequences, around half appearing once. By flow cytometry, patients selected for sequencing had shown an expansion of CD8+CD57+ cells. No therapy was given to patients before blood sampling. This clonotype came up once. Germline V gene data show CDR1 as WNHNN and CDR2 as SYGVQD (reference sequence). Trimming took 6 bases from V and 7 from J; bases not matched to a gene: 5. There are 14 residues in the CDR3.

This chain uses TRBV10-1 with TRBJ1-6; 8 bases fit TRBD1. This receptor was obtained from a human donor with aplastic anemia. The sample consisted of sorted CD4+, CD8+, or CD8+CD57+ T cells (not recorded which) from PBMCs. For the CDR3, the DNA is TGCGCCAGCAGGCCAGACAGGGGAAATTCACCCCTCCACTTT. Its translation: CASRPDRGNSPLHF.